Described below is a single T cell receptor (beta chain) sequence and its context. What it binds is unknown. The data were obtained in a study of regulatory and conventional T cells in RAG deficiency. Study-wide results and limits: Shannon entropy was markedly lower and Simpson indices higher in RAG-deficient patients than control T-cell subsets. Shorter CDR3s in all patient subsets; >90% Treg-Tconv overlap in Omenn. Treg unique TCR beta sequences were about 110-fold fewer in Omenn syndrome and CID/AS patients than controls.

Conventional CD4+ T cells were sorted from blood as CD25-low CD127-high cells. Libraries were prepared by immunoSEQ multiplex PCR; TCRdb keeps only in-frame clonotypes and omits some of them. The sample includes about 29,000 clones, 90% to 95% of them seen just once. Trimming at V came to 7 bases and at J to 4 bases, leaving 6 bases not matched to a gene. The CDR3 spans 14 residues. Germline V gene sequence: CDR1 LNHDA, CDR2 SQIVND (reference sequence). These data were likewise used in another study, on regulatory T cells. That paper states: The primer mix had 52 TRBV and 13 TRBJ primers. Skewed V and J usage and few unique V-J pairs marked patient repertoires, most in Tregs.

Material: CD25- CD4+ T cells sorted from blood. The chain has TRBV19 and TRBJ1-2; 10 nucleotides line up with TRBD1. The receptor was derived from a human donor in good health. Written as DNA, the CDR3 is TGTGCCAGTACCACGACAGGGGGCCCCTATGGCTACACCTTC. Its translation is CASTTTGGPYGYTF.